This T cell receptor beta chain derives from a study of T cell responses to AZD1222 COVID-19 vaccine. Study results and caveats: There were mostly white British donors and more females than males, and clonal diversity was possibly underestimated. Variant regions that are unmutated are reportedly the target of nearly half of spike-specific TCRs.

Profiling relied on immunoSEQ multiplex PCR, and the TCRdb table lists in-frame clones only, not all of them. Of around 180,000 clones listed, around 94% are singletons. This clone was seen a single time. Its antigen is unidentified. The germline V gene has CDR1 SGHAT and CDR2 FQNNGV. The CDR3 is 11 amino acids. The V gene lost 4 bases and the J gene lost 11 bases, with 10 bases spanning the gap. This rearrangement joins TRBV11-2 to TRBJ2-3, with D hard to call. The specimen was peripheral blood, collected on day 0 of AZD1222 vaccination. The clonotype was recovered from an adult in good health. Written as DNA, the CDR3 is TGTGCCAGCAGCTACGGCGGTGAGCAGTATTTT. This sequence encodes CASSYGGEQYF.